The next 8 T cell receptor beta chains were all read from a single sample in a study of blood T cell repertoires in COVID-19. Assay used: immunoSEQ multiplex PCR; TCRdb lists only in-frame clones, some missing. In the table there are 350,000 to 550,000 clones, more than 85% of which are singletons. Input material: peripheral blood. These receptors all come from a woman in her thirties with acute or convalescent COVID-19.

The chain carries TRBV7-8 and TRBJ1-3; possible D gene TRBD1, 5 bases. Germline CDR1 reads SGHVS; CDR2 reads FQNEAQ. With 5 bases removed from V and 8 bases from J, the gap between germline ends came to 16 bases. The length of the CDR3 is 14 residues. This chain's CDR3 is CASSPQGLGDTIYF. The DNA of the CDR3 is TGTGCCAGCAGCCCCCAGGGACTAGGGGACACCATATATTTT. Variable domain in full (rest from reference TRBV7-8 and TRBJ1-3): GAGVSQSPRYKVAKRGQDVALRCDPISGHVSLFWYQQALGQGPEFLTYFQNEAQLDKSGLPSDRFFAERPEGSVSTLKIQRTQQEDSAVYLCASSPQGLGDTIYFGEGSWLTVV.

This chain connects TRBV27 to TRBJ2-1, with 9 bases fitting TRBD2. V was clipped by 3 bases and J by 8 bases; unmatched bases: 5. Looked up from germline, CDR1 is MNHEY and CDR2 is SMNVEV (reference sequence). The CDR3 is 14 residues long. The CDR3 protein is CASSLRGGTYEQFF. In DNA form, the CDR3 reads TGTGCCAGCAGTTTGCGGGGGGGTACATATGAGCAGTTCTTC.

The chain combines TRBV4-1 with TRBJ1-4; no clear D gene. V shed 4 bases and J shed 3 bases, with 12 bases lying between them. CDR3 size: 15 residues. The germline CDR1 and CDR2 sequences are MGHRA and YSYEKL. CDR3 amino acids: CASSRYGSANEKLFF. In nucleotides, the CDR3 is TGCGCCAGCAGCCGGTACGGTTCGGCTAATGAAAAACTGTTTTTT.

The CDR3 is CASSSLRGLVSTEAFF. The CDR3 coding sequence is TGTGCCAGCAGCTCGCTACGAGGGTTAGTTAGCACTGAAGCTTTCTTT. The chain carries TRBV5-4 and TRBJ1-1; D gene ambiguous. The CDR3 has 16 residues. With 3 bases removed from V and 4 bases from J, the gap between germline ends came to 19 bases. Germline lookup yields CDR1 SGHNT and CDR2 YYREEE (reference sequence).

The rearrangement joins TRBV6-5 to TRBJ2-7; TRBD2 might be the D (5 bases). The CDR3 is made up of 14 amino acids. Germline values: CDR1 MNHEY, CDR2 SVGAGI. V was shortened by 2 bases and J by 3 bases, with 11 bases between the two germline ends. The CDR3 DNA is TGTGCCAGCAGTTACGGTGAGGGTTTCTACGAGCAGTACTTC. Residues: CASSYGEGFYEQYF.

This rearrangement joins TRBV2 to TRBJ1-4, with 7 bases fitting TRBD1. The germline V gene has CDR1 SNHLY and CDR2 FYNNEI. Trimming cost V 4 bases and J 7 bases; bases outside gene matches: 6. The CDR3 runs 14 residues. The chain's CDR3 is CASSADRVVEKLFF. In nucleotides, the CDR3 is TGTGCCAGCAGTGCCGACAGGGTGGTTGAAAAACTGTTTTTT.

CDR3 in amino acids: CASTGSWGNQPQHF. CDR3 coding DNA: TGTGCCAGTACAGGGTCGTGGGGCAATCAGCCCCAGCATTTT. The J gene is TRBJ1-5, the V gene TRBV19; a possible D gene is TRBD1 (5 bases). The CDR3 runs 14 residues. With 7 bases removed from V and 2 bases from J, the gap between germline ends came to 12 bases. From germline, CDR1 is LNHDA and CDR2 SQIVND (reference sequence).

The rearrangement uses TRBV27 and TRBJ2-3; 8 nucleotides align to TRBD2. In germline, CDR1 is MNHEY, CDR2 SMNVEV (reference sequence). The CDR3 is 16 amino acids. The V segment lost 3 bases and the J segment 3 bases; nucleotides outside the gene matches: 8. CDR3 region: CASSFRRGAFTDTQYF. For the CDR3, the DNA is TGTGCCAGCAGTTTTCGGCGGGGGGCGTTTACAGATACGCAGTATTTT.